Listed here are 32 T cell receptor beta chains from one sample, sequenced in a study of blood T cell repertoires in COVID-19. Method: immunoSEQ multiplex PCR; TCRdb's copy keeps in-frame clones and lacks some. The sample consists of a few hundred thousand clones, about three quarters of them appearing once. The sample consisted of peripheral blood. Receptors were obtained from a woman aged 70-85 years with acute or convalescent COVID-19.

J is TRBJ2-3 and V is TRBV5-1, with D possibly TRBD1 on 6 matching bases. Germline-derived CDR1 and CDR2 are SGHRS and YFSETQ. The CDR3 sequence is 12 residues long. The V gene lost 0 bases and the J gene lost 13 bases, with 12 bases spanning the gap. DNA for the CDR3: TGCGCCAGCAGCTTGGTTGGGGGCCTTGAGTATTTT. Translation gives CASSLVGGLEYF.

This clone was seen more than once but under ten times. The chain couples TRBV6-1 to TRBJ1-6; 9 bases map to TRBD1. Germline assignment: CDR1 MNHNS and CDR2 SASEGT. After removal of 3 bases from V and 7 bases from J, the junction contained 7 bases not matched to a gene. This CDR3 is 16 amino acids long. The CDR3 region is CASSDPDRGSNSPLHF. DNA of the CDR3: TGTGCCAGCAGTGACCCGGACAGGGGATCGAATTCACCCCTCCACTTT.

In its sample, this clone was seen a few times. V usage is TRBV27 and J usage is TRBJ2-2, with 7 bases identical to TRBD1. Germline V lookup: CDR1 MNHEY, CDR2 SMNVEV (reference sequence). Trimming cost V 2 bases and J 6 bases; bases outside gene matches: 3. This CDR3 contains 14 residues. CDR3 sequence: CASSLVDRPGELFF. The CDR3 DNA follows: TGTGCCAGCAGTTTAGTGGACAGGCCCGGGGAGCTGTTTTTT.

The chain couples TRBV7-2 to TRBJ1-2; 10 bases align to TRBD1. The CDR3 length is 14 residues. J lost 8 bases, V lost 5 bases, and 8 bases had no gene match. Germline lookup yields CDR1 SGHTA and CDR2 FQGNSA. CDR3 amino acids: CASSNRQGAKGYTF. CDR3 nucleotide sequence: TGTGCCAGCAGCAACCGACAGGGGGCGAAGGGCTACACCTTC. Supplemented by reference TRBV7-2 and TRBJ1-2, the full variable domain reads GAGVSQSPSNKVTEKGKDVELRCDPISGHTALYWYRQSLGQGLEFLIYFQGNSAPDKSGLPSDRFSAERTGGSVSTLTIQRTQQEDSAVYLCASSNRQGAKGYTFGSGTRLTVV.

The chain is built from TRBV14 and TRBJ2-2; 8 bases are a match to TRBD1. The junction had 5 bases not matched to a gene; V was cut back by 6 bases and J by 2 bases. CDR3 length: 15 amino acids. The germline CDR1 and CDR2 sequences are SGHDN and FVKESK. CDR3 residues: CASRPGQANTGELFF. The CDR3 nucleotides are TGTGCCAGCAGACCGGGACAGGCAAACACCGGGGAGCTGTTTTTT.

This rearrangement joins TRBV5-5 to TRBJ2-1; 7 positions match TRBD2. The junction had 5 bases not matched to a gene; V was cut back by 2 bases and J by 9 bases. The CDR3 spans 13 residues. The germline gives CDR1 SGHKS, CDR2 YYEKEE (reference sequence). This CDR3 is CASSFKTSSEQFF. DNA of the CDR3: TGTGCCAGCAGCTTCAAGACTAGCAGTGAGCAGTTCTTC.

CDR3: CASNSPGRAGLGELFF. The CDR3 bases are TGTGCCAGTAACTCCCCCGGAAGGGCGGGACTTGGGGAGCTGTTTTTT. This chain uses TRBV19 with TRBJ2-2, with a weak D call TRBD2 (6 bases). The CDR3 has 16 residues. CDR1 is LNHDA and CDR2 is SQIVND in the germline V gene (reference sequence). Trimming left V 7 bases short and J 8 bases short, with 23 bases between.

The chain couples TRBV10-1 to TRBJ2-5; 10 bases are a match to TRBD2. CDR3 length: 15 amino acids. Trimming took 3 bases from V and 5 from J; bases not matched to a gene: 6. Germline lookup yields CDR1 WNHNN and CDR2 SYGVQD (reference sequence). CDR3 loop: CASSDRLAGVETQYF. CDR3 nucleotides: TGCGCCAGCAGTGATCGGCTAGCGGGGGTTGAGACCCAGTACTTC.

The rearrangement joins TRBV27 to TRBJ1-6, with 8 nucleotides matching TRBD1. Germline V CDR1 and CDR2: MNHEY, SMNVEV (reference sequence). J was trimmed by 9 bases and V by 5 bases; bases with no gene match: 9. The CDR3 runs 15 residues. The CDR3 DNA sequence: TGTGCCAGCAGTCCCTCGCGGGACAGGACTTCACCCCTCCACTTT. Translating it yields CASSPSRDRTSPLHF.

The genes are TRBV5-1 and TRBJ2-7; the match to TRBD1 covers 9 bases. The CDR3 length is 16 residues. Germline CDR1 and CDR2: SGHRS and YFSETQ. V lost 4 bases to trimming and J lost 5 bases; unmatched junction nucleotides: 13. CDR3: CASSHGPGTGPNEQYF. The CDR3 DNA is TGCGCCAGCAGCCACGGACCAGGGACAGGGCCTAACGAGCAGTACTTC. Full variable domain (outside the CDR3, taken from reference TRBV5-1 and TRBJ2-7): KAGVTQTPRYLIKTRGQQVTLSCSPISGHRSVSWYQQTPGQGLQFLFEYFSETQRNKGNFPGRFSGRQFSNSRSEMNVSTLELGDSALYLCASSHGPGTGPNEQYFGPGTRLTVT.

This sequence joins TRBV7-9 and TRBJ1-4; weak D call: TRBD1 (6 bases). CDR3 length equals 16 residues. V gave up 0 bases and J gave up 2 bases, with 10 bases separating them. In germline, CDR1 is SEHNR, CDR2 FQNEAQ (reference sequence). CDR3 coding DNA: TGTGCCAGCAGCTTAGCCACAGGGCGGACTAATGAAAAACTGTTTTTT. Protein product: CASSLATGRTNEKLFF. Supplemented by reference TRBV7-9 and TRBJ1-4, the full variable domain reads DTGVSQNPRHKITKRGQNVTFRCDPISEHNRLYWYRQTLGQGPEFLTYFQNEAQLEKSRLLSDRFSAERPKGSFSTLEIQRTEQGDSAMYLCASSLATGRTNEKLFFGSGTQLSVL.

The CDR3 loop reads CASSSPPVYEQYF. CDR3 nucleotides: TGTGCCAGCAGCTCCCCCCCCGTCTACGAGCAGTACTTC. The chain employs TRBV7-2 and TRBJ2-7; D gene ambiguous. The ends were cut back, 4 bases at V and 3 bases at J, with 10 bases in the middle. Per germline, CDR1 SGHTA and CDR2 FQGNSA. The CDR3 covers 13 residues.

The chain uses TRBV7-2 and TRBJ2-3, with 10 nucleotides matching TRBD2. With V trimmed by 5 bases and J by 0 bases, 5 bases remained unmatched. Per the germline V gene, CDR1 is SGHTA and CDR2 is FQGNSA. This CDR3 region has 16 residues. The CDR3 is CASSRGTSESTDTQYF. The CDR3 nucleotides read TGTGCCAGCAGCCGCGGGACTAGCGAGAGCACAGATACGCAGTATTTT.

This clone occurred many times. The chain joins TRBV5-1 to TRBJ2-2; TRBD2 aligns across 8 bases. Germline V CDR1 and CDR2: SGHRS, YFSETQ. Trimming removed 4 bases from V and 0 bases from J; junction bases left unmatched: 2. The CDR3 totals 15 residues. CDR3 amino acids: CASSREGTNTGELFF. Written as DNA, the CDR3 is TGCGCCAGCAGCCGGGAGGGGACGAACACCGGGGAGCTGTTTTTT.

V usage is TRBV27 and J usage is TRBJ1-2, with a possible D match to TRBD1 (5 bases). Trimming took off 5 bases at V and 6 bases at J, with 13 bases between the two ends. Per the germline V gene, CDR1 is MNHEY and CDR2 is SMNVEV (reference sequence). The CDR3 is 13 amino acids. In DNA form, the CDR3 reads TGTGCCAGCAGTCCCCAGGGAGGGAATGGCTACACCTTC. This gives the protein CASSPQGGNGYTF.

V usage is TRBV6-1 and J usage is TRBJ2-2; TRBD2 aligns across 7 bases. V trimming: 6 bases; J trimming: 2 bases; junction bases outside the gene matches: 9. The germline gives CDR1 MNHNS, CDR2 SASEGT. CDR3 size: 16 residues. The CDR3 spells CASREQAGINTGELFF. The CDR3 DNA reads TGTGCCAGCAGGGAACAAGCGGGGATAAACACCGGGGAGCTGTTTTTT.

The chain recombines TRBV9 with TRBJ2-2; TRBD2 matches at 13 bases. V lost 1 base to trimming and J lost 4 bases; unmatched junction nucleotides: 10. This CDR3 has 19 amino acids. Germline V gene sequence: CDR1 SGDLS, CDR2 YYNGEE. CDR3 sequence reads: CASSVTILAGGLGTGELFF. DNA for the CDR3: TGTGCCAGCAGCGTAACCATACTAGCGGGGGGGCTCGGCACCGGGGAGCTGTTTTTT.

The gene calls are TRBV6-6 and TRBJ1-5; D not certain. This CDR3 contains 14 residues. Germline V lookup: CDR1 MNHNY, CDR2 SVGAGI (reference sequence). Trimming cost V 8 bases and J 5 bases, with 16 bases left between them. The CDR3 protein is CASGGWGGDQPQHF. CDR3 nucleotide sequence: TGTGCCAGCGGTGGATGGGGAGGCGATCAGCCCCAGCATTTT.

The rearrangement joins TRBV2 to TRBJ2-3; 7 bases align to TRBD1. The CDR3 is 14 amino acids. V lost 11 bases to trimming and J lost 6 bases; unmatched junction nucleotides: 14. Germline values: CDR1 SNHLY, CDR2 FYNNEI. The CDR3, as DNA: TGTGCCGCCCGACAGGGAGTAGCCAGGGATACGCAGTATTTT. This gives the protein CAARQGVARDTQYF.

The sample holds a few counts of this clone. CDR3 nucleotides: TGTGCCAGCAGCTTAGGCAAAACCAGGACAGCCGGGGGCTACACCTTC. Translating it yields CASSLGKTRTAGGYTF. This rearrangement joins TRBV7-8 to TRBJ1-2; possibly TRBD1 for D (6 bases). The CDR3 spans 16 residues. The V gene lost 1 base and the J gene lost 8 bases, with 20 bases spanning the gap. Germline V gene sequence: CDR1 SGHVS, CDR2 FQNEAQ.

V usage is TRBV19 and J usage is TRBJ2-3; D is uncertain. CDR1 is LNHDA and CDR2 is SQIVND in the germline V gene (reference sequence). This CDR3 spans 13 amino acids. V was shortened by 5 bases and J by 5 bases, with 11 bases between the two germline ends. The CDR3 spells CASSGLAEDTQYF. CDR3 nucleotide sequence: TGTGCCAGTAGTGGGTTAGCCGAAGATACGCAGTATTTT.

This clone has just one count. The gene calls are TRBV29-1 and TRBJ1-2; D uncertain. The CDR3 length is 13 residues. Germline V gives CDR1 SQVTM, CDR2 ANQGSEA. V gave up 7 bases and J gave up 3 bases, with 15 bases separating them. CDR3 sequence: CSAAKQVDYGYTF. The CDR3, as DNA: TGCAGCGCCGCGAAGCAGGTCGACTATGGCTACACCTTC.

The rearrangement uses TRBV7-2 and TRBJ2-7; TRBD1 is a possible D gene (5 bases). V was cut by 3 bases and J by 7 bases, with 13 bases left in between. CDR3 length: 13 amino acids. CDR1 SGHTA and CDR2 FQGNSA come from the germline V gene. CDR3 coding DNA: TGTGCCAGCAGCTTCCCTGGACAAAAAGAGCAGTACTTC. Its protein product is CASSFPGQKEQYF.

CDR3 nucleotides: TGCGCCAGCAGCTTGCAGACAGGGTCTAATTCACCCCTCCACTTT. The encoded protein is CASSLQTGSNSPLHF. V is TRBV5-1 and J is TRBJ1-6; 7 bases fit TRBD1. V lost 1 base and J lost 6; bases outside the gene matches: 4. The CDR3 covers 15 residues. In germline, CDR1 is SGHRS, CDR2 YFSETQ.

The chain employs TRBV19 and TRBJ2-5; D gene ambiguous. The CDR3 runs 14 residues. In germline, CDR1 is LNHDA, CDR2 SQIVND (reference sequence). V gave up 1 base and J gave up 0 bases, with 6 bases separating them. The chain's CDR3 is CASSIGQYQETQYF. DNA for the CDR3: TGTGCCAGTAGTATAGGGCAGTACCAAGAGACCCAGTACTTC.

The chain employs TRBV2 and TRBJ1-2; TRBD1 matches 7 bases. The CDR3 extends over 15 amino acids. The V gene end was trimmed by 6 bases and the J gene end by 2 bases; junction bases not matched to a gene: 9. The germline V gene encodes CDR1 SNHLY and CDR2 FYNNEI. CDR3 DNA: TGTGCCAGCAGCTCAACCAGGGGGGTAAACTATGGCTACACCTTC. Encoded protein: CASSSTRGVNYGYTF.

J is TRBJ2-2 and V is TRBV4-3; 10 nucleotides align to TRBD1. The CDR3 spans 20 residues. From germline, CDR1 is LGHNA and CDR2 YSLEER. V shed 0 bases, J shed 4 bases, and the junction held 14 bases outside the gene matches. CDR3 region: CASSQEWVGQGIGSTGELFF. For the CDR3, the DNA is TGCGCCAGCAGCCAAGAATGGGTGGGACAGGGGATAGGGAGCACCGGGGAGCTGTTTTTT.

This clone was picked up one time. This chain links TRBV5-4 with TRBJ2-3; weak D call: TRBD1 (6 bases). The CDR3 has 15 residues. The germline CDR1 and CDR2 sequences are SGHNT and YYREEE (reference sequence). V lost 0 bases and J lost 2, with 10 bases in between. This CDR3 reads CASSLGQGNTDTQYF. DNA of the CDR3: TGTGCCAGCAGCTTGGGGCAGGGGAACACAGATACGCAGTATTTT.

The chain couples TRBV7-2 to TRBJ1-1; D gene unclear. V was trimmed by 5 bases and J by 4 bases, leaving 14 bases between them. The CDR3 has 14 residues. Germline CDR1 SGHTA, CDR2 FQGNSA. The CDR3 protein is CASSPWVRSTEAFF. The CDR3 bases are TGTGCCAGCAGCCCGTGGGTTAGGAGCACTGAAGCTTTCTTT. Variable domain in full (rest from reference TRBV7-2 and TRBJ1-1): GAGVSQSPSNKVTEKGKDVELRCDPISGHTALYWYRQSLGQGLEFLIYFQGNSAPDKSGLPSDRFSAERTGGSVSTLTIQRTQQEDSAVYLCASSPWVRSTEAFFGQGTRLTVV.

V and J are TRBV5-1 and TRBJ2-1; maybe TRBD2 (6 bases). The CDR3 covers 15 residues. V shed 4 bases and J shed 5 bases, with 16 bases lying between them. CDR1 is SGHRS, CDR2 YFSETQ, per germline. CDR3 bases: TGCGCCAGCAGCCGAACTTCAACGGGGGACAATGAGCAGTTCTTC. It is translated as CASSRTSTGDNEQFF.

The count of this clone is one. V gene TRBV7-2 combines with J gene TRBJ2-7, with 8 positions matching TRBD2. V was pared by 5 bases and J by 7 bases, with 1 base of the junction left unmatched. This CDR3 has 11 amino acids. Germline CDR1 reads SGHTA; CDR2 reads FQGNSA. CDR3 residues: CASSRLAEQYF. Here the CDR3 DNA reads TGTGCCAGCAGCCGACTAGCGGAGCAGTACTTC.

This clone has only one observation. The gene calls are TRBV5-1 and TRBJ2-2; 9 bases line up with TRBD1. Germline CDR1 reads SGHRS; CDR2 reads YFSETQ. With V trimmed by 0 bases and J by 6 bases, 6 bases remained unmatched. The CDR3 length is 16 residues. The CDR3 loop is CASSLEGTGFSGELFF. In nucleotides, the CDR3 is TGCGCCAGCAGCTTGGAGGGGACAGGGTTCTCCGGGGAGCTGTTTTTT.